The 8 T cell receptor beta chains in this list originate from one sample, sequenced in a study of CD8 T cells in Susac syndrome (dated by TCRdb to the late 2010s). Libraries were prepared through the immunoSEQ multiplex PCR assay. RNA was extracted using the RNeasy kit, and 0.5 to 1 microgram was reverse transcribed with random hexamers. The public sequencing data were trimmed at Q25 with fastp and processed into clonotypes with MiXCR by TCRdb, which kept only in-frame beta chains. CDR3 protein sequences are deduplicated, and each keeps its most common genes and DNA. This sample lists 140,000 to 150,000 distinct CDR3 sequences; 85% to 95% were detected once. The ten largest clones take up 0.095% to 0.14% of the sample. Sequencing was carried out using CD4+ T cells from PBMCs. These receptors all come from a human donor with multiple sclerosis.

This chain links TRBV20-1 with TRBJ1-1; no firm D call. CDR3 length: 12 residues. Germline CDR1 is DFQATT and CDR2 is SNEGSKA (reference sequence). V lost 3 bases and J 1 base, leaving 6 bases between the germline ends. DNA of the CDR3: TGCAGTGCTAGGAGGACGAACACTGAAGCTTTCTTT. Its translation is CSARRTNTEAFF.

The chain joins TRBV5-4 to TRBJ1-1; D is possibly TRBD1 (5 bases). V was clipped by 1 base and J by 6 bases, with 16 bases between them. The CDR3 contains 15 residues. The germline gives CDR1 SGHNT, CDR2 YYREEE (reference sequence). Here the CDR3 DNA reads TGTGCCAGCAGCTTGACGCTGGGGTTAGGGGCTGAAGCTTTCTTT. The encoded protein is CASSLTLGLGAEAFF.

The V and J genes are TRBV28 and TRBJ1-1; perhaps TRBD1 as D (5 bases). CDR1 is MDHEN and CDR2 is SYDVKM in the germline V gene. Trimming took off 8 bases at V and 0 bases at J, with 16 bases between the two ends. The CDR3 length is 15 residues. The CDR3 region is CASRLDGGMNTEAFF. As DNA, the CDR3 is TGTGCCAGCCGGCTTGATGGGGGTATGAACACTGAAGCTTTCTTT.

The V and J genes are TRBV30 and TRBJ1-3; the D is unclear. Per the germline V gene, CDR1 is GTSNPN and CDR2 is SVGIG (reference sequence). V shed 5 bases and J shed 2 bases, with 4 bases lying between them. This CDR3 comprises 11 residues. The CDR3 DNA is TGTGCCTGGGGGGCTGGAAACACCATATATTTT. As protein: CAWGAGNTIYF.

V is TRBV3-1 and J is TRBJ1-2, with D possibly TRBD1 on 5 matching bases. Trimming stripped 5 bases from V and 3 bases from J, with 7 bases between. This CDR3 has 12 amino acids. Germline-derived CDR1 and CDR2 are LGHDT and YNNKEL (reference sequence). In nucleotides, the CDR3 is TGTGCCAGCAGCTCGACAGACTATGGCTACACCTTC. Its translation: CASSSTDYGYTF.

The rearrangement links TRBV20-1 to TRBJ2-3; 9 positions match TRBD2. The CDR3 totals 15 residues. Per germline, CDR1 DFQATT and CDR2 SNEGSKA (reference sequence). J was trimmed by 5 bases and V by 3 bases; bases with no gene match: 9. The CDR3 region is CSARVSGGGIDTQYF. CDR3 bases: TGCAGTGCTAGGGTTAGCGGGGGTGGTATAGATACGCAGTATTTT.

DNA for the CDR3: TGTGCCAGCAGTACCGGGACGGCGGGCTCCTACAATGAGCAGTTCTTC. Protein: CASSTGTAGSYNEQFF. V gene TRBV28 combines with J gene TRBJ2-1, with D perhaps matching TRBD1 or TRBD2 (5 bases each). CDR1 and CDR2 (germline): MDHEN, SYDVKM. The CDR3 sequence is 16 residues long. Trimming cost V 5 bases and J 0 bases, with 14 bases left between them.

This clonotype was picked up one time. The chain combines TRBV2 with TRBJ2-5; TRBD1 might be the D (6 bases). CDR1 and CDR2 from the germline V gene are SNHLY and FYNNEI. The CDR3 sequence is 14 residues long. Trimming took off 6 bases at V and 5 bases at J, with 16 bases between the two ends. The CDR3 coding sequence is TGTGCCAGCAGACAGACAGGCGTCTTGGAGACCCAGTACTTC. It codes for CASRQTGVLETQYF.